This T cell receptor (beta chain) was retrieved from a study of radiation and T cells in renal cell carcinoma (dated by TCRdb to between 2020 and 2021). With respect to the entire study: The samples were drawn from a clinical trial, where primary renal cell carcinomas were treated with 15 Gy of stereotactic body radiation therapy and then removed by nephrectomy 4 weeks afterward. TCR beta sequencing covered 50 to 55 samples in total, comprising about 26 tumors and approximately 27 peripheral blood samples. Across all 50 or so samples, 4,016,671 unique CDR3 nucleotide sequences, encoding 2,658,974 unique CDR3 amino acid sequences, were identified. What the work shows at the level of the full study, not this receptor alone: In blood, the top tumor clonotypes increased between baseline and 2 weeks post-radiation and then shrank by 4 weeks, which suggests that tumor-resident clones expanded only transiently. Changes in the blood repertoire were not tracked past 4 weeks after treatment. The single-armed trial design could not address effects of radiation dose or scheduling on the TCR repertoire. Because no pretreatment tumor biopsies were available, whether clonotypes were present in the tumor at baseline could not be determined.

Following the manufacturer's recommendations, the immunoSEQ kit was used to generate TCR beta libraries from genomic DNA. To prepare the libraries, a first multiplex PCR with proprietary primers was run, followed by a second PCR that added unique barcodes, and a bead cleanup was done after each round. A positive control reaction and a negative control reaction, both provided in the kit, were run with every batch of samples. The final libraries were assessed on an Agilent 4200 TapeStation D1000 ScreenTape, pooled by volume, and quantified by qPCR. Sequencing was performed on an Illumina NextSeq500 using a MidOutput 150-cycle cartridge, with 156 Read1 cycles, 15 Index1 cycles, and the kit custom primers. The pooled library was loaded at approximately 1.1 pM with a roughly 20% PhiX control spike-in. As for the authors' bioinformatics: The vendor-processed data were analyzed in R, and a clonotype was defined as all T cells that share the same CDR3 nucleotide sequence. For clone abundance analyses, frequencies were normalized to the 10,000 most abundant clones per sample. Public T cell clones, averaging fewer than five per sample, were removed before analysis. Tumor-enriched clonotypes and baseline blood-enriched clonotypes were defined as those with an abundance difference of at least 32-fold between compartments. A beta-binomial differential abundance model was used to identify clonotypes that expanded or contracted between blood time points. Tumor-blood repertoire similarity was measured with the Baroni-Urbani and Buser coefficient, and group comparisons used two-tailed Wilcoxon tests in R. The source is immuneACCESS, and TCRdb retained only in-frame sequences with V and J called. Part of the clones is not carried over; for the studies checked, unresolved V genes explain less than half of this, and the remainder is unexplained. From that table come the V and J calls and clone size; the DNA was used to work out D and trimming. The table for this sample lists roughly 120,000 clones; roughly 77% of them were counted only once. 1.5% to 2% of the sample goes to the ten largest clones.

The sample's time point label, in plain terms: blood 2 weeks post-SBRT. Read against the paper, the sample's treatment or condition label means: 15 Gy SBRT to primary tumor, nephrectomy 4 weeks later. To follow tumor-enriched clonotypes, serial peripheral blood was collected from radiation-treated patients at baseline and at 2 weeks and 4 weeks after SBRT. Every patient had renal cell carcinoma of clear cell pathology. The QIAamp DNA Blood Mini Kit (Qiagen) was used to prepare genomic DNA for TCR sequencing. Samples were included in the analyses only if all quality control checks were passed. Comment on this clone: Its antigen remains undetermined. No much larger clone is present one base from it, and per-base qualities are unavailable.

The material sequenced was blood, taken from a patient whose treatment included radiotherapy and nephrectomy. The receptor was isolated from a woman aged 55-75 years with renal cell carcinoma.

The CDR3 has the sequence CASSPQTSGRVSSYNEQFF. The sequenced DNA: TGCGCCAGCAGCCCCCAGACTAGCGGGAGGGTTAGCTCCTACAATGAGCAGTTCTTC. In this chain, TRBV5-1 is recombined with TRBJ2-1, and TRBD2 aligns with 14 junction nucleotides. Inclusive of the bounding cysteine and phenylalanine, the CDR3 is 19 residues long. The entry retains the CDR3 DNA only, 57 bases that are in frame from base 1. CDR1 SGHRS and CDR2 YFSETQ are derived from the germline V gene. V is cut back by 4 bases and J by 0 bases, with 9 bases in the junction unmatched.